These 3 T cell receptor beta chains were all obtained from the same sample, sequenced in a study of T-cell reconstitution after alpha-beta-depleted transplantation in children. Unique molecular identifiers were incorporated during preparation of the TCRbeta library. TCRdb ran MiXCR on the PCR reads and lists one entry per CDR3 protein. The sample holds 780,000 or so distinct CDR3 sequences, roughly 16% seen once. The sequenced sample was PBMCs, mostly from graft donor cells, obtained 360 days after TCRalphabeta/CD19-depleted stem cell transplant. The receptors come from a male patient younger than 18 who had a stem cell transplant for acute lymphoblastic leukemia, so the T cells may come from the graft donor.

The gene calls are TRBV7-7 and TRBJ2-7, with 9 bases aligning to TRBD1. V shed 5 bases and J 4 bases; nucleotides not matched to a gene: 15. CDR1 and CDR2 from the germline V gene are SSHAT and FNYEAQ (reference sequence). The CDR3 contains 17 residues. CDR3 sequence: CASSLLGTGRFQYEQYF. CDR3 coding DNA: TGTGCCAGCAGCCTTCTTGGGACAGGGCGCTTCCAATACGAGCAGTACTTC.

Comment on this clonotype: Because the CDR3 is missing its conserved closing phenylalanine or tryptophan, this is likely a read error. This rearrangement joins TRBV7-6 to TRBJ1-6; possibly TRBD1 for D (5 bases). V dropped 5 bases and J dropped 9 bases, with 14 bases sitting between them. Germline CDR1 is SGHVS and CDR2 is FNYEAQ. There are 14 residues in the CDR3. CDR3 protein: CASSQISGGSPLHY. The CDR3 DNA reads TGTGCCAGCAGCCAGATCTCCGGGGGTTCACCCCTCCACTAT.

There are a few counts of this clonotype. DNA for the CDR3: TGTGCCAGCAGCTTAGCCCTACAGGGAGGGAATCCCTACGAGCAGTACTTC. It is translated as CASSLALQGGNPYEQYF. The chain links TRBV7-2 to TRBJ2-7, with TRBD2 as a possible D gene (7 bases). CDR1 is SGHTA and CDR2 is FQGNSA in the germline V gene. Trimming stripped 0 bases from V and 2 bases from J, with 17 bases between. The CDR3 is 17 residues long.